Included here is one T cell receptor beta chain sequence, with context. This sample is drawn from a study of immune evolution from preneoplasia to lung adenocarcinoma. Method: immunoSEQ multiplex PCR; TCRdb's copy keeps in-frame clones and lacks some. The sample has about 41,000 clones; roughly 80% are singletons. The germline gives CDR1 KGHSH, CDR2 LQKENI. J gave up 2 bases and V 3 bases, and 8 bases lay outside the gene matches. This CDR3 is built from 17 residues. The rearrangement uses TRBV18 and TRBJ1-5; 9 bases match TRBD1. Material: FFPE invasive lung adenocarcinoma tissue. This TCR was recovered from a person between 55 and 69 years old with lung adenocarcinoma. The CDR3: CASSPGQGRFGNQPQHF. The CDR3 DNA is TGTGCCAGCTCACCGGGACAGGGTCGGTTTGGCAATCAGCCCCAGCATTTT.